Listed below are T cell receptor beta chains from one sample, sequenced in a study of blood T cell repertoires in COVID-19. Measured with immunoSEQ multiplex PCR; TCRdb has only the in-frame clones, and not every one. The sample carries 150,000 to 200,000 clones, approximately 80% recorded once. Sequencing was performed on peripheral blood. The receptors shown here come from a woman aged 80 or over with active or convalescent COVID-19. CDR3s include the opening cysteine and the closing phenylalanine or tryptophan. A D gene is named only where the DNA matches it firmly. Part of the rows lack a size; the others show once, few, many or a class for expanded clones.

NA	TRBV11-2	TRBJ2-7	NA	CASSFLRDSSYEQYF
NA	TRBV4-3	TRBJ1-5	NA	CASSQGQSNQPQHF
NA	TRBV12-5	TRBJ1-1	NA	CASDQTGNTEAFF
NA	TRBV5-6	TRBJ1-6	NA	CASSGSGAGVNSPLHF
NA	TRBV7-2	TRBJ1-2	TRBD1	CASSLEQGPSPGYTF
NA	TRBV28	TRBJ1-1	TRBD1	CASSTRTGGDVFF
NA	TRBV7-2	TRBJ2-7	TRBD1	CASSASNGQGGQYF
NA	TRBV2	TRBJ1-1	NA	CASSYGLMNTEAFF
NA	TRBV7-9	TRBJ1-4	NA	CASSLETETGKLFF
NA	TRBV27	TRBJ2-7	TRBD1	CASSLRGDREVHEQYF
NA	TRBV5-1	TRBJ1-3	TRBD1	CASSLDRGDGNTIYF
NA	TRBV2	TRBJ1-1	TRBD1	CASSEDRVGAFF
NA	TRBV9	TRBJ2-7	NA	CASSPYVDSSYEQYF
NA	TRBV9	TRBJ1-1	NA	CASRGEEASSEAFF
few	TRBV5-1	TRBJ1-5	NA	CASSPSQPQHF
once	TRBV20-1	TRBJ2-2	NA	CSAGVGGGNTGELFF
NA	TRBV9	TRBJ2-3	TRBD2	CASSAGGPSTDTQYF
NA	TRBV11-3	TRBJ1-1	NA	CASSLRGADTEAFF
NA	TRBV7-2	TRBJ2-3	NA	CASTSPGQITQYF
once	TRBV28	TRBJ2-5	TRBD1	CASSEPGTGGRETQYF
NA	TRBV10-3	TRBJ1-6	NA	CAIGQVNSPLHF
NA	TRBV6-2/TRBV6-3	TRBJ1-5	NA	CASSPARGQQQPQHF
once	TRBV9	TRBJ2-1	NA	CASSGGSRGNEQFF
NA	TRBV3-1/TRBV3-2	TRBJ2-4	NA	CASSLLSGRRGENIQYF
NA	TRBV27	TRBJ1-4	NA	CASSLRRESNEKLFF
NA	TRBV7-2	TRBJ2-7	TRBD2	CASTLTSGGLGHEQYF
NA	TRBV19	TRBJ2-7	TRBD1	CASSSPGQGNYEQYF
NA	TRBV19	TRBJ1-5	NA	CASSREVAAYQPQHF
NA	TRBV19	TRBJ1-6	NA	CASTNRYSPLHF
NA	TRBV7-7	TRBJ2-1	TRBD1	CASSLGQGAYNEQFF
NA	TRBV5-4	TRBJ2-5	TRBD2	CASSRGGATQETQYF
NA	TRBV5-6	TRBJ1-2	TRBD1	CASSVRDRDDGYTF
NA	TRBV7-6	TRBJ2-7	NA	CASSLYQGSYEQYF
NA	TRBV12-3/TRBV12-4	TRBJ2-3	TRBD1	CASSTRGTDTQYF
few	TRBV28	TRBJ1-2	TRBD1	CASSLGTGGNGYTF
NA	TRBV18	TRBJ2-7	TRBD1	CASSPQRQGALNEQYF
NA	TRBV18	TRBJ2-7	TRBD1	CASSSNTGTGSYEQYF
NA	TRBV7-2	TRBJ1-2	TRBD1	CASSTTGRDSYGYTF
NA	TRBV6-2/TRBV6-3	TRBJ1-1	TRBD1	CASSRKKQGAGTMNTEAFF
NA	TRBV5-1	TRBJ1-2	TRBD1	CASSFTETGGRRYTF
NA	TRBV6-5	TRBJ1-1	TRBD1	CASSLLGDRNTEAFF
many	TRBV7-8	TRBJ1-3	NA	CASSSTGNTIYF
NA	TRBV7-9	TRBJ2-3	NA	CASSLEGGRTDTQYF
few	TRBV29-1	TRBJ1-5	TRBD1	CSVSTGVNQPQHF
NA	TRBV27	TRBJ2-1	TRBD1	CATFPAGTGYNEQFF
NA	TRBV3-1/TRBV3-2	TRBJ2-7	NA	CASSPTYTQGTYEQYF
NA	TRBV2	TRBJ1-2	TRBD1	CASSGQGGRDGYTF
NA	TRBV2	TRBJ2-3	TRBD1	CASRGTGVVDTQYF
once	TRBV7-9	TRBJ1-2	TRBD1	CASSRTGHGYGYTF
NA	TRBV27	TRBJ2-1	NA	CASSPLTGVSYNEQFF
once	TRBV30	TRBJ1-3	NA	CAWSAGGGFSGNTIYF